One and the same sample provided the 25 T cell receptor beta chains below, sequenced in a study of technical replicates of blood from several donors. Sequenced by immunoSEQ multiplex PCR; TCRdb stores in-frame clones only, minus some. The table lists around 84,000 clones, over 85% of them singletons. The sequencing input was T cells isolated from PBMCs. The receptor source for this set is a human donor in good health.

V is TRBV2 and J is TRBJ2-3; 9 bases fit TRBD2. Germline V gene data show CDR1 as SNHLY and CDR2 as FYNNEI. The CDR3 has 15 amino acids. J gave up 5 bases and V 4 bases, and 7 bases lay outside the gene matches. For the CDR3, the DNA is TGTGCCAGCAGTGGCGGGGGGGCCAATGGAGATACGCAGTATTTT. This codes for CASSGGGANGDTQYF.

This clone was observed once. The chain recombines TRBV19 with TRBJ2-2, with D perhaps matching TRBD2 (6 bases). The V gene's germline CDR1 is LNHDA and CDR2 SQIVND (reference sequence). Trimming pared 2 bases from V and 0 bases from J, leaving 13 bases between. CDR3 length: 17 residues. DNA for the CDR3: TGTGCCAGTAGTATACGACTGGAGGGTTCGAACACCGGGGAGCTGTTTTTT. The encoded protein is CASSIRLEGSNTGELFF.

This clone turned up a few times. The chain recombines TRBV6-1 with TRBJ1-1; D remains unclear. This CDR3 has 14 amino acids. CDR1 and CDR2 (germline): MNHNS, SASEGT. Between the trimmed V and J ends, which lost 3 bases and 4 bases, there was a span of 12 bases. The DNA for the CDR3 is TGTGCCAGCAGTGAGACCGGGCGGGCCACTGAAGCTTTCTTT. It encodes CASSETGRATEAFF.

The genes are TRBV11-2 and TRBJ1-1, with D unclear. From germline, CDR1 is SGHAT and CDR2 FQNNGV. The V gene lost 4 bases and the J gene lost 2 bases, with 2 bases spanning the gap. This CDR3 is 11 amino acids long. CDR3 in amino acids: CASSSNTEAFF. Here the CDR3 DNA reads TGTGCCAGCAGCTCTAACACTGAAGCTTTCTTT.

The chain couples TRBV25-1 to TRBJ1-1; TRBD1 matches 10 bases. The V gene's germline CDR1 is MGHDK and CDR2 SYGVNS. The ends lost 2 bases at V and 9 bases at J; junction bases unmatched: 0. The length of the CDR3 is 12 residues. CDR3 DNA: TGTGCCAGCAGTGAAGACAGGGGGCAAGCTTTCTTT. Protein: CASSEDRGQAFF.

The chain carries TRBV27 and TRBJ1-3, with 9 nucleotides matching TRBD1. This CDR3 contains 16 residues. Germline V CDR1 and CDR2: MNHEY, SMNVEV (reference sequence). J gave up 0 bases and V 5 bases, and 5 bases lay outside the gene matches. This CDR3 is CASSPRTGVSGNTIYF. For the CDR3, the DNA is TGTGCCAGCAGTCCTCGGACAGGGGTCTCTGGAAACACCATATATTTT.

V is TRBV19 and J is TRBJ1-5; 7 bases map to TRBD1. The CDR3 consists of 17 residues. V trimming: 6 bases; J trimming: 2 bases; junction bases outside the gene matches: 13. In germline, CDR1 is LNHDA, CDR2 SQIVND (reference sequence). The CDR3 region is CASRGAGGFTGNQPQHF. Written as DNA, the CDR3 is TGTGCCAGTAGGGGGGCAGGGGGTTTTACGGGCAATCAGCCCCAGCATTTT.

V and J are TRBV10-3 and TRBJ1-2; D is perhaps TRBD1 (5 bases). Per the germline V gene, CDR1 is ENHRY and CDR2 is SYGVKD. The CDR3 contains 15 residues. V was pared by 11 bases and J by 5 bases, with 24 bases between. This CDR3 is CAVGTEGDVTYGYTF. The CDR3 region has the DNA TGTGCCGTTGGGACTGAAGGGGACGTGACATATGGCTACACCTTC.

The rearrangement joins TRBV9 to TRBJ1-2; 7 bases are a match to TRBD1. The CDR3 is 14 amino acids. The germline gives CDR1 SGDLS, CDR2 YYNGEE. Germline trimming cut 6 bases from V and 0 bases from J; bases unmatched to any gene: 5. CDR3 amino acids: CASTKTGANYGYTF. The CDR3 nucleotides read TGTGCCAGCACCAAAACAGGGGCTAACTATGGCTACACCTTC.

The chain joins TRBV11-2 to TRBJ2-7; 7 bases are a match to TRBD2. Per the germline V gene, CDR1 is SGHAT and CDR2 is FQNNGV. The CDR3 loop spans 14 amino acids. V was clipped by 2 bases and J by 3 bases; unmatched bases: 4. This CDR3 reads CASSLSGTRYEQYF. In nucleotides, the CDR3 is TGTGCCAGCAGCTTAAGCGGGACCCGCTACGAGCAGTACTTC.

The rearrangement joins TRBV2 to TRBJ2-1; TRBD1 agrees at 8 bases. The V segment lost 7 bases and the J segment 1 base; nucleotides outside the gene matches: 6. Per germline, CDR1 SNHLY and CDR2 FYNNEI. This CDR3 has 15 amino acids. The CDR3 is CASKFDRGSYNEQFF. CDR3 nucleotide sequence: TGTGCCAGCAAATTCGACAGGGGTTCCTACAATGAGCAGTTCTTC.

This clone is a singleton in its sample. The CDR3 reads CASSLAGGSGYEQYF. The DNA for the CDR3 is TGTGCCAGCAGCTTAGCAGGGGGCAGTGGCTACGAGCAGTACTTC. This rearrangement joins TRBV11-2 to TRBJ2-7; TRBD1 aligns across 8 bases. V lost 1 base and J lost 3; bases outside the gene matches: 5. This CDR3 has 15 residues. Germline CDR1 SGHAT, CDR2 FQNNGV.

V and J are TRBV29-1 and TRBJ2-2, with D unresolved. This CDR3 has 12 amino acids. V lost 6 bases and J lost 6, with 11 bases in between. Per germline, CDR1 SQVTM and CDR2 ANQGSEA. DNA of the CDR3: TGCAGCGTCCAAGAGTCGGCCGGGGAGCTGTTTTTT. Encoded protein: CSVQESAGELFF.

This clone was recorded only once. The chain is built from TRBV12-5 and TRBJ2-4; TRBD2 aligns across 7 bases. The CDR3 consists of 13 residues. The junction had 6 bases not matched to a gene; V was cut back by 6 bases and J by 7 bases. In germline, CDR1 is LGHNT, CDR2 FRNRAP. CDR3 nucleotide sequence: TGTGCTAGTGGCCTGGGGAGGGTTAACATTCAGTACTTC. Its protein product is CASGLGRVNIQYF. The variable domain in full, with the rest retrieved from reference TRBV12-5 and TRBJ2-4, is DARVTQTPRHKVTEMGQEVTMRCQPILGHNTVFWYRQTMMQGLELLAYFRNRAPLDDSGMPKDRFSAEMPDATLATLKIQPSEPRDSAVYFCASGLGRVNIQYFGAGTRLSVL.

The gene calls are TRBV7-9 and TRBJ2-3; 7 nucleotides match TRBD1. The CDR3 spans 15 residues. CDR1 and CDR2 from the germline V gene are SEHNR and FQNEAQ (reference sequence). V shed 0 bases, J shed 6 bases, and the junction held 6 bases outside the gene matches. This chain's CDR3 is CASSLAQGTSDTQYF. The DNA of the CDR3 is TGTGCCAGCAGCTTAGCACAGGGGACCTCCGATACGCAGTATTTT.

The chain is built from TRBV7-9 and TRBJ1-1, with 10 bases that match TRBD1. This CDR3 is 18 amino acids long. CDR1 and CDR2 from the germline V gene are SEHNR and FQNEAQ (reference sequence). V lost 8 bases to trimming and J lost 0 bases; unmatched junction nucleotides: 15. In DNA, the CDR3 is TGTGCCAGCTCCCGGGACAGGGGCCCGCTACATCTGAACACTGAAGCTTTCTTT. Protein product: CASSRDRGPLHLNTEAFF. Based on the CDR3 plus reference TRBV7-9 and TRBJ1-1, the full variable domain is DTGVSQNPRHKITKRGQNVTFRCDPISEHNRLYWYRQTLGQGPEFLTYFQNEAQLEKSRLLSDRFSAERPKGSFSTLEIQRTEQGDSAMYLCASSRDRGPLHLNTEAFFGQGTRLTVV.

The genes are TRBV2 and TRBJ2-5; 9 bases agree with TRBD1. The germline CDR1 and CDR2 sequences are SNHLY and FYNNEI. The CDR3 loop spans 18 amino acids. The CDR3 reads CAISLRDRVPWSEETQYF. Written as DNA, the CDR3 is TGTGCTATTAGCCTCCGGGACAGGGTGCCGTGGTCGGAAGAGACCCAGTACTTC.

The V and J genes are TRBV6-6 and TRBJ2-7, with D tentatively TRBD2 (5 bases). V was trimmed by 5 bases and J by 2 bases, leaving 16 bases between them. CDR1 and CDR2 (germline): MNHNY, SVGAGI (reference sequence). The CDR3 covers 15 residues. The CDR3 region is CASSLDGLRPYEQYF. CDR3 DNA sequence: TGTGCCAGCAGTCTCGACGGACTCCGACCCTACGAGCAGTACTTC.

The rearrangement uses TRBV5-1 and TRBJ2-2; maybe TRBD1 (6 bases). The germline gives CDR1 SGHRS, CDR2 YFSETQ. This CDR3 is built from 15 residues. Trimming removed 4 bases at V and 1 base at J, with 11 bases between. The CDR3 region has the DNA TGCGCCAGCAGCCTTCAGACAGGGAACACCGGGGAGCTGTTTTTT. Encoded protein: CASSLQTGNTGELFF.

The chain couples TRBV5-1 to TRBJ2-7, with D unclear. Trimming removed 6 bases from V and 2 bases from J, with 15 bases in between. This CDR3 contains 14 residues. Germline assignment: CDR1 SGHRS and CDR2 YFSETQ. This CDR3 reads CASKVTSRTYEQYF. CDR3 DNA: TGCGCCAGCAAAGTCACATCCCGAACCTACGAGCAGTACTTC.

J is TRBJ2-5 and V is TRBV5-1; TRBD1 is a possible D gene (6 bases). CDR3 length: 16 residues. Germline V lookup: CDR1 SGHRS, CDR2 YFSETQ. The germline V and J ends were trimmed by 0 bases and 2 bases, with 14 bases remaining between them. The CDR3 is CASSLAQGLGQETQYF. The CDR3, as DNA: TGCGCCAGCAGCTTGGCGCAGGGGTTGGGGCAAGAGACCCAGTACTTC.

V usage is TRBV15 and J usage is TRBJ2-1; D is perhaps TRBD1 (7 bases). The V gene's germline CDR1 is LNHNV and CDR2 YYDKDF (reference sequence). CDR3 size: 20 residues. Deletions cut 3 bases from V and 0 bases from J, with 24 bases between. The CDR3: CATSSPAGWTGGSSYNEQFF. The CDR3 DNA reads TGTGCCACCAGCAGTCCTGCGGGATGGACAGGAGGTAGCTCCTACAATGAGCAGTTCTTC.

The V call is TRBV6-1, the J call TRBJ2-7; D might be TRBD2 (5 bases). The CDR3 runs to 14 residues. Trimming stripped 8 bases from V and 5 bases from J, with 19 bases between. The germline gives CDR1 MNHNS, CDR2 SASEGT. The CDR3 is CASLRDYSVDEQYF. The CDR3 DNA follows: TGTGCCAGCCTCCGGGATTACAGCGTCGACGAGCAGTACTTC.

The rearrangement joins TRBV6-5 to TRBJ1-2, with 8 nucleotides matching TRBD1. Per germline, CDR1 MNHEY and CDR2 SVGAGI. V lost 7 bases and J lost 4; bases outside the gene matches: 11. This CDR3 has 15 residues. CDR3 sequence (DNA): TGTGCCAGCACTCGTCCCGGGACAGGACTCTATGGCTACACCTTC. Its translation: CASTRPGTGLYGYTF.

V and J are TRBV6-5 and TRBJ1-5; D is uncertain. CDR1 is MNHEY and CDR2 is SVGAGI in the germline V gene. Trimming removed 6 bases from V and 0 bases from J, with 6 bases in between. The CDR3 covers 13 residues. CDR3 amino acids: CASSHNSNQPQHF. CDR3 DNA sequence: TGTGCCAGCAGCCACAATAGCAATCAGCCCCAGCATTTT.